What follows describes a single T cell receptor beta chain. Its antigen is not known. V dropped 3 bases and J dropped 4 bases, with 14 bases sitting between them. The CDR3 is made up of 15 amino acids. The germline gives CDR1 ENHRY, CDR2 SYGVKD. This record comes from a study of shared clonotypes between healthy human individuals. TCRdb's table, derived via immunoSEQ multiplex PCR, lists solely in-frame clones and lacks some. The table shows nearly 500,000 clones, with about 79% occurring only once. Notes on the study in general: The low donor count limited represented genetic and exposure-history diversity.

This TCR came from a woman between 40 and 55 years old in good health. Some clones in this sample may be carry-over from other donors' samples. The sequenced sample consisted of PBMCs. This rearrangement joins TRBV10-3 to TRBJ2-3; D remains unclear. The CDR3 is CAISDVWVASDTQYF. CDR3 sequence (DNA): TGTGCCATCAGTGATGTGTGGGTAGCCTCAGATACGCAGTATTTT.